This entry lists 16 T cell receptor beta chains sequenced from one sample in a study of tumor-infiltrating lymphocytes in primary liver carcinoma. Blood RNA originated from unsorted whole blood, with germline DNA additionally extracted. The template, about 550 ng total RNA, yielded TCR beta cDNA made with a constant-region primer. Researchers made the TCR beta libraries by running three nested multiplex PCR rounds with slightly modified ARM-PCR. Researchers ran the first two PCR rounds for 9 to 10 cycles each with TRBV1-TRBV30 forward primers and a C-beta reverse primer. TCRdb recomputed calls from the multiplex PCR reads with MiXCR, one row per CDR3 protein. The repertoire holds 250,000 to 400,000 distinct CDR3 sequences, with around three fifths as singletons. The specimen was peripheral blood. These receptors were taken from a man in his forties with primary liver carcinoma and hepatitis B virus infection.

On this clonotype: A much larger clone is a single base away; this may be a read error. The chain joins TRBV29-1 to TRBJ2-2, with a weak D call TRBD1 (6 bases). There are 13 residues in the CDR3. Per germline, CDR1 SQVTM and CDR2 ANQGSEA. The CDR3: CGVQGTNTGELFF. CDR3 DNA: TGCGGCGTTCAGGGGACGAACACCGGGGAGCTGTTTTTT.

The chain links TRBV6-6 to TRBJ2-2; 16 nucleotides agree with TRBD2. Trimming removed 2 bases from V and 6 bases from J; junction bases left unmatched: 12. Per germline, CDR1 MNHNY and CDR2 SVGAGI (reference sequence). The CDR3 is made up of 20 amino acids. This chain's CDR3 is CASSYARPGLAGGRAGELFF. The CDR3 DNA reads TGTGCCAGCAGTTACGCACGTCCGGGACTAGCGGGAGGGCGGGCCGGGGAGCTGTTTTTT.

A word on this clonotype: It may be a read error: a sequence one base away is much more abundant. The CDR3 coding sequence is TGTGCCAGCAGGAGACCCGGGACTGGATCCTACAAGCAGTACTTC. It codes for CASRRPGTGSYKQYF. The rearrangement joins TRBV6-1 to TRBJ2-7; D possibly corresponds to TRBD2 (6 bases). The CDR3 has 15 amino acids. Germline CDR1 reads MNHNS; CDR2 reads SASEGT.

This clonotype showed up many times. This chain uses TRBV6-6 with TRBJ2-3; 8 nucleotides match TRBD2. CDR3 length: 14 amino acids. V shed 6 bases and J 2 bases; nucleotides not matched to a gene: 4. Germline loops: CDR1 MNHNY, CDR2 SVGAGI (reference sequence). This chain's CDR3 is CASRAREDTDTQYF. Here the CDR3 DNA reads TGTGCCAGCAGAGCGCGGGAGGACACAGATACGCAGTATTTT.

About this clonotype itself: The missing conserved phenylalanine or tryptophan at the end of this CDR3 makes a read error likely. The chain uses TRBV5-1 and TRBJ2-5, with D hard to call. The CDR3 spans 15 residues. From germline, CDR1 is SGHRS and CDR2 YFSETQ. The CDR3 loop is CASSLEPKLQETQYS. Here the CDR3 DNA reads TGCGCCAGCAGCTTGGAACCGAAATTACAAGAGACTCAGTACTCC.

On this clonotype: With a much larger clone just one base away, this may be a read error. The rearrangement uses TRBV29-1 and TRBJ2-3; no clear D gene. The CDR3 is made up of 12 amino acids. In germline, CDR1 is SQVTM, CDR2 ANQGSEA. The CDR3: CSVPQGTNTQYF. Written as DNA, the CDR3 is TGCAGCGTTCCACAAGGCACAAATACGCAGTATTTT.

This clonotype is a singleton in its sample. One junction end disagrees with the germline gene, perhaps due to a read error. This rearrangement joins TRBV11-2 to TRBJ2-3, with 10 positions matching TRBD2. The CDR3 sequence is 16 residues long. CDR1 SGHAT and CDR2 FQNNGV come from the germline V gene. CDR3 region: CAGSLGQAGGGDTQYF. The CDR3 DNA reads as TGTGCCGGCAGCTTGGGTCAAGCGGGAGGGGGGGATACGCAGTATTTT.

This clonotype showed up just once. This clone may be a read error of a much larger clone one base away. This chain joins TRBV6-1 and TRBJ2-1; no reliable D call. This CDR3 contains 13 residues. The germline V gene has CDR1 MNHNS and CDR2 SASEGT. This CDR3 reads CASSDLSYSEQFF. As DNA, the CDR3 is TGTGCCAGCAGTGACTTATCCTACAGTGAGCAGTTCTTC.

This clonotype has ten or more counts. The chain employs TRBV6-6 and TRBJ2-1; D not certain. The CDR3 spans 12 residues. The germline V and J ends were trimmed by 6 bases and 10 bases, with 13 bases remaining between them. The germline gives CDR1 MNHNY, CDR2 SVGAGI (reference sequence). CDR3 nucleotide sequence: TGTGCCAGCAGCCCCCTCAGAGGCGAGCAGTTCTTC. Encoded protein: CASSPLRGEQFF.

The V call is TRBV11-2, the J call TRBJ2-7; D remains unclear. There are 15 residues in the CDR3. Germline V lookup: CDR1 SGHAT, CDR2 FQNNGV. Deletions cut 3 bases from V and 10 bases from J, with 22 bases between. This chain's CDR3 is CASSLVTRPTEDQYF. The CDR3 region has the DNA TGTGCCAGCAGCTTGGTAACAAGGCCTACGGAAGACCAGTACTTC.

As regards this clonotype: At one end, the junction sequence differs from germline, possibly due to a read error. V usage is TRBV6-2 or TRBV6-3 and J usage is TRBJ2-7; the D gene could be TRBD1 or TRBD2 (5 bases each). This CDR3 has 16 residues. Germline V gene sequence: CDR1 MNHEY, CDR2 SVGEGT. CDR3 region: CTGSHPRDQGAYELYF. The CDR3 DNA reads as TGTACCGGCAGTCACCCCCGGGACCAGGGCGCCTACGAGCTGTACTTC.

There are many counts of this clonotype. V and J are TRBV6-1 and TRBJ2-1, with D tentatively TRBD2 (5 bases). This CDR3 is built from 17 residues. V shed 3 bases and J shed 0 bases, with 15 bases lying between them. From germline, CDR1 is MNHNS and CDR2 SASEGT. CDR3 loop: CASSEGKRTRSYNEQFF. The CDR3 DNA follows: TGTGCCAGCAGTGAGGGGAAGCGGACCCGCTCCTACAATGAGCAGTTCTTC.

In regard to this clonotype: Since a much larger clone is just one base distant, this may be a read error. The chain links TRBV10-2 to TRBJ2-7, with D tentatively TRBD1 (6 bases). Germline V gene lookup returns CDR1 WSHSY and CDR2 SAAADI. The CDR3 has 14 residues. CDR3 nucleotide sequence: TGCGCCAGCAGTGAGAGGGGGTTGACCTACGAGCAGCACTTC. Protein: CASSERGLTYEQHF.

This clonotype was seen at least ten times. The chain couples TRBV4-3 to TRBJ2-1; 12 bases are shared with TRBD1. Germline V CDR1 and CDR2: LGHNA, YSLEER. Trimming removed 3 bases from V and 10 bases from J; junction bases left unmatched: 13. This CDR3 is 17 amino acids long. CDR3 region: CASSQEGTGGVSWEQFF. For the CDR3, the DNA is TGCGCCAGCAGCCAGGAGGGGACAGGGGGCGTAAGTTGGGAGCAGTTCTTC.

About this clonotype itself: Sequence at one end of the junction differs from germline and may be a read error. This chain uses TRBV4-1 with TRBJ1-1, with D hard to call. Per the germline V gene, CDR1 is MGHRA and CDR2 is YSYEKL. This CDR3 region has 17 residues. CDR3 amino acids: CTSSQDPGGRKSTEAFF. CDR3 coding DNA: TGCACCAGCAGCCAAGATCCGGGCGGGAGGAAAAGCACTGAAGCTTTCTTT.

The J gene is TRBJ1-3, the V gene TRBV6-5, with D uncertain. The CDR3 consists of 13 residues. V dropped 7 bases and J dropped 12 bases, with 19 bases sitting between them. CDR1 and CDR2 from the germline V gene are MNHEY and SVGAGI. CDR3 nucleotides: TGTGCCAGCACTCAACCGGGCACAGAGGTCATATATTTT. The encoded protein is CASTQPGTEVIYF.